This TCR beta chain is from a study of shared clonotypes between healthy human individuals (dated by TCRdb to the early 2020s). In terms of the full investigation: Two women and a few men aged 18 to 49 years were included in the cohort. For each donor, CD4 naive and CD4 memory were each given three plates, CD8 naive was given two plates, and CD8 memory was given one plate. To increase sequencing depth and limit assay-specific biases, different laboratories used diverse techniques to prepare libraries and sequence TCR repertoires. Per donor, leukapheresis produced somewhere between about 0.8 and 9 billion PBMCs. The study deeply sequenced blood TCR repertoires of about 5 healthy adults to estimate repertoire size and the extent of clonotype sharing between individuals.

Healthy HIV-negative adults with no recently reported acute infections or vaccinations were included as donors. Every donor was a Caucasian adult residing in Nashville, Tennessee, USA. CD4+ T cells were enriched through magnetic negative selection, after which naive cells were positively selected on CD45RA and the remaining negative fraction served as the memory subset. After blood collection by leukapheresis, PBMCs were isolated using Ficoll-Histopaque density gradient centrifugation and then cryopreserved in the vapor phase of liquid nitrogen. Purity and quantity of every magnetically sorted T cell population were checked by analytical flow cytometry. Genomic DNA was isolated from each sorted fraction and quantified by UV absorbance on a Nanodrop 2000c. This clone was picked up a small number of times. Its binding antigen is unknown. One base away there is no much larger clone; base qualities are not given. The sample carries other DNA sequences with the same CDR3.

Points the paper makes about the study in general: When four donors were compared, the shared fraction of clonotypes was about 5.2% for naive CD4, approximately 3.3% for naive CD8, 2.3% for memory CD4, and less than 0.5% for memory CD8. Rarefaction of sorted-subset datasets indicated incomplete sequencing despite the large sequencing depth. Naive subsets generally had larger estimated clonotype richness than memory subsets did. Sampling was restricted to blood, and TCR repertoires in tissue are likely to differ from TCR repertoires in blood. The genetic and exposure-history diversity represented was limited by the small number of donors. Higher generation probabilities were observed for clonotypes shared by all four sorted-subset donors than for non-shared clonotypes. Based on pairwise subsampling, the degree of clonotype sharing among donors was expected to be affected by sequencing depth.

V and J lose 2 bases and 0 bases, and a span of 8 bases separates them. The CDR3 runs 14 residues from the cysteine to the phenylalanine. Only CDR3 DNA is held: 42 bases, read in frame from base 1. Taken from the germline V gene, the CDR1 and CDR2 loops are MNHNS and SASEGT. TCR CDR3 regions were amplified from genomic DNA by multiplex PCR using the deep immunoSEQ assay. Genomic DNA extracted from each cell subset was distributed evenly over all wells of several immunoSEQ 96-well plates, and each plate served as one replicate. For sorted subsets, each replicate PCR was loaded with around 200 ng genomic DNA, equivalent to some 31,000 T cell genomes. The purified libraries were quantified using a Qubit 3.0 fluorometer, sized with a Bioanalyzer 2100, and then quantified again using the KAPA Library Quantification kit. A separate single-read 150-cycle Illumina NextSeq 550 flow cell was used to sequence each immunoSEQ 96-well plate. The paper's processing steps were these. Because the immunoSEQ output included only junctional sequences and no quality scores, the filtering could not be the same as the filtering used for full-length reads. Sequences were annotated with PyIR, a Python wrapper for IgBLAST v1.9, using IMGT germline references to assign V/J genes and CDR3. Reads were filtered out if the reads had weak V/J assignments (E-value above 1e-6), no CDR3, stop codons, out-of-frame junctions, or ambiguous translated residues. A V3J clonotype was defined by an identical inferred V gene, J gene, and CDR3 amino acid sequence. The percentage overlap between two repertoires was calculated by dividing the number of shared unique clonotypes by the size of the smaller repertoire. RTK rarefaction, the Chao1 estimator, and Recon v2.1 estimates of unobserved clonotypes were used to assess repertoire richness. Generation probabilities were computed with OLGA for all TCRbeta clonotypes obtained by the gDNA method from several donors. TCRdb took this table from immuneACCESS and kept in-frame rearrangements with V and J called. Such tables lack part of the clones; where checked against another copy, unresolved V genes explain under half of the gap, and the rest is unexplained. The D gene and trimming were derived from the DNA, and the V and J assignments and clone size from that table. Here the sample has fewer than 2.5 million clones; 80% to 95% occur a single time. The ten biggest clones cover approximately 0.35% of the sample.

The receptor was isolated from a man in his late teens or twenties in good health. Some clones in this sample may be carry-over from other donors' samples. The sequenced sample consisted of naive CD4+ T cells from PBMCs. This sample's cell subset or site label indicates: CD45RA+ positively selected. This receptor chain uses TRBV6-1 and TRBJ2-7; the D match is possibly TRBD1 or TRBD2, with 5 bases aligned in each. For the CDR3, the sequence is CASSEKGSSYEQYF. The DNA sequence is TGTGCCAGCAGTGAAAAGGGGAGCTCCTACGAGCAGTACTTC.